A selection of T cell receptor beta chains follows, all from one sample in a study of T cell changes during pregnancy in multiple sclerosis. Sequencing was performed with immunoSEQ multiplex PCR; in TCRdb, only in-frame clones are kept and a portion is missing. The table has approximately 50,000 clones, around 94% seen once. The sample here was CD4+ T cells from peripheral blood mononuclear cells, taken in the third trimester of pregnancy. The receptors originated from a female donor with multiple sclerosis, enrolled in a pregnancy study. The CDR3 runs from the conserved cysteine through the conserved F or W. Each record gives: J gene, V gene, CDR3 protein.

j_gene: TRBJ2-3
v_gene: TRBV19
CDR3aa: CASRKLAGGQGTQYF

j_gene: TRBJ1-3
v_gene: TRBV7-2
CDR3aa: CASSLGLNSGNTIYF

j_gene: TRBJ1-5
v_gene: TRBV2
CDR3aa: CASSEARGGGGQPQHF

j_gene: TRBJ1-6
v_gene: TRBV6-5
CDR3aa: CASTELLNSPLHF

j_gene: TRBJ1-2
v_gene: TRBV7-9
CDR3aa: CASRAGNPNGYTF

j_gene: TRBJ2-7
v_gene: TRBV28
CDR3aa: CASREGQRYEQYF

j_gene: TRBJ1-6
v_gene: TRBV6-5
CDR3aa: CASSYSRGRAASPLHF

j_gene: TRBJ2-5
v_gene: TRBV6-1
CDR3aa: CASSVSQGPQETQYF

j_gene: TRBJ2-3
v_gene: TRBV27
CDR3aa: CATAQRGPSDTQYF

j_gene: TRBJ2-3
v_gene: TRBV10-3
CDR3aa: CAISGGQGTDTQYF

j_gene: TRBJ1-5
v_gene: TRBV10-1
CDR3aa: CATLIAAGSQPQHF

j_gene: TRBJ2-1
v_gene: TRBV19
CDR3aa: CASSIRRSEREQFF

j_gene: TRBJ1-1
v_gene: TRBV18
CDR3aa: CASSQGITGVEAFF

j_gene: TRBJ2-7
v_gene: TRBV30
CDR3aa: CAWTGPGQGYEQYF

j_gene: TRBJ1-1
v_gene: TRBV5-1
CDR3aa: CASSLRTLMNTEAFF

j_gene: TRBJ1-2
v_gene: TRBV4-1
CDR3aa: CASSPDRVDYGYTF

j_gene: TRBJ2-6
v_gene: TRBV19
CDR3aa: CASSPERGTPWANVLTF

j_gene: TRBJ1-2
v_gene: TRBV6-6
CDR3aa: CASSYAGVEGSGYTF

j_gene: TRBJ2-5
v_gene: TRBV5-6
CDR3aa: CASSLNSLKTQYF

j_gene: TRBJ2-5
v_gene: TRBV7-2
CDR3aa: CASSLGAGQLAGRETQYF

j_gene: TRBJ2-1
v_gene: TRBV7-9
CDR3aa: CASSFNPGLSNEQFF

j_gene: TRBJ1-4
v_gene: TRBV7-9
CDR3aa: CASSLGQGTNEKLFF

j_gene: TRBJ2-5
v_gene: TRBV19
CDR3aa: CASSIRGPGQETQYF

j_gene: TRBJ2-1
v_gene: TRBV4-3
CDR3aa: CASSQTPGLAGFYPSNEQFF

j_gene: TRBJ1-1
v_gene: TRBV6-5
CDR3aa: CASSLNGGEAFF

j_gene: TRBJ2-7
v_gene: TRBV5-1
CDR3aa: CASSLGGRNYYEQYF

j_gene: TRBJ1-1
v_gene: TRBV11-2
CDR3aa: CASSQLGGTEAFF

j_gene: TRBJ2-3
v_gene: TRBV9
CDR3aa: CASSGSSTDTQYF

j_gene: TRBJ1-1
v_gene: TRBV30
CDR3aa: CAWTTSRTEAFF

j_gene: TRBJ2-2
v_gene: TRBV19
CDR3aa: CASIPPGGNTGELFF

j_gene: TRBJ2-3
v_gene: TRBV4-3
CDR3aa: CASSQAGGFTDTQYF

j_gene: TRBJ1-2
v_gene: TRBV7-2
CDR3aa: CASSLVQGISGYTF

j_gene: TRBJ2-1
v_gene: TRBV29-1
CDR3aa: CSVEGGAGGSYNEQFF

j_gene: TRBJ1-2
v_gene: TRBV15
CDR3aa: CATSRTGNYGYTF

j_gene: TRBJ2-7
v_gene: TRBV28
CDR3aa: CASSYSGYEQYF

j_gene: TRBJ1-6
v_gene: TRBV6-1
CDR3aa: CASSWSLQNSPLHF

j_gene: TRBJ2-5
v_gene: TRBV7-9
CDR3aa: CASSGGTVKETQYF

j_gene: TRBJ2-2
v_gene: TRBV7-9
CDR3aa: CASRPGPLLNTGELFF

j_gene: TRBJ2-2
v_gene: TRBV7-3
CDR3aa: CASSSRTSGTGELFF

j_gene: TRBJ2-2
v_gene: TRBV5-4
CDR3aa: CASSRAGANTGELFF

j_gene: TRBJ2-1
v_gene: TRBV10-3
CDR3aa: CAISSTSGLLNEQFF

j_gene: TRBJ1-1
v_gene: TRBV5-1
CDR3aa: CASSPEGAPGTPRAFF

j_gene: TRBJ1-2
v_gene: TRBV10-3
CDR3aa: CAITGTASNYGYTF

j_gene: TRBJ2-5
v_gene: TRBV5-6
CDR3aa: CASSSGTLQETQYF

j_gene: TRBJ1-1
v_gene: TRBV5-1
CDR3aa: CASSLKTALNTEAFF